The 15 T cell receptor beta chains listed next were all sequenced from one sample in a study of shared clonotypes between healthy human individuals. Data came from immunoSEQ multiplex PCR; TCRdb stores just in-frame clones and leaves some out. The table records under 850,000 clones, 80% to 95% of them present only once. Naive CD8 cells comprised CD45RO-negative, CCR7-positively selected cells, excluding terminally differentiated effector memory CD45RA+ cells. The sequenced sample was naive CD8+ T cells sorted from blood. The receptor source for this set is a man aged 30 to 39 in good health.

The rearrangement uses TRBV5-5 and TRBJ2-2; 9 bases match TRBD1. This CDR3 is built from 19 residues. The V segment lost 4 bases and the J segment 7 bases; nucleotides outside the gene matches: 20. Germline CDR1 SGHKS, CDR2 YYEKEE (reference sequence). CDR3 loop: CASSNQQGALGTGHGELFF. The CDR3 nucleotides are TGTGCCAGCAGCAACCAACAGGGGGCGCTGGGGACTGGTCACGGGGAGCTGTTTTTT.

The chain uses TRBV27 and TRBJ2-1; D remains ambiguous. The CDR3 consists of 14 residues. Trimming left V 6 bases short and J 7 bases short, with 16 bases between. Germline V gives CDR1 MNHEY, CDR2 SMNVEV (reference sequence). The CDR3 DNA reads TGTGCCAGCAGGCGGTTGCGTGGTTTGAATGAGCAGTTCTTC. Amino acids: CASRRLRGLNEQFF.

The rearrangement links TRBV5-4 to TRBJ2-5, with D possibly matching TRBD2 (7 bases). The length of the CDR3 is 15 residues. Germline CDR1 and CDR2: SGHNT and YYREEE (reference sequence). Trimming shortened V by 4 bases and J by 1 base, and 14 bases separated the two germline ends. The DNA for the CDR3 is TGTGCCAGCAGCCTTGGGGGGGGCCCCCAAGAGACCCAGTACTTC. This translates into CASSLGGGPQETQYF.

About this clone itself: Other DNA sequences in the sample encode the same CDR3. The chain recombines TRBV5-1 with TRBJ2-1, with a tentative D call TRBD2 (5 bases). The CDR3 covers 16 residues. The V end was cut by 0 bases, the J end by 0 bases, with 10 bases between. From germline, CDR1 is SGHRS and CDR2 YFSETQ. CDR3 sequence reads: CASSLAVAPSYNEQFF. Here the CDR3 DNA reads TGCGCCAGCAGCTTGGCTGTAGCGCCCTCCTACAATGAGCAGTTCTTC.

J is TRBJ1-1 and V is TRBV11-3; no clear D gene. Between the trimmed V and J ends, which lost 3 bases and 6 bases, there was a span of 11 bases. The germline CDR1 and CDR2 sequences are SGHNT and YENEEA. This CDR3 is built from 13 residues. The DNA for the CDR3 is TGTGCCAGCAGCTTTCGGGATCACTCTGAAGCTTTCTTT. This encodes CASSFRDHSEAFF.

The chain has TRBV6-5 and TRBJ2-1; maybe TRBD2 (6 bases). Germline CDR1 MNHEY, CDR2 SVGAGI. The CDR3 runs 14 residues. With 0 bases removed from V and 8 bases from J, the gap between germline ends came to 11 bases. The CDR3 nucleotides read TGTGCCAGCAGTTACTCTGGGGGGAGATATGAGCAGTTCTTC. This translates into CASSYSGGRYEQFF.

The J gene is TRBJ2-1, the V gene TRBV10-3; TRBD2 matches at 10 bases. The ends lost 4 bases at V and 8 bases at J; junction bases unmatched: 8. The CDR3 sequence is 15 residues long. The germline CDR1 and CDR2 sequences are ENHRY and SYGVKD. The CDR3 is CAISVGTSGTHEQFF. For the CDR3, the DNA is TGTGCCATCAGTGTTGGAACTAGCGGGACGCATGAGCAGTTCTTC.

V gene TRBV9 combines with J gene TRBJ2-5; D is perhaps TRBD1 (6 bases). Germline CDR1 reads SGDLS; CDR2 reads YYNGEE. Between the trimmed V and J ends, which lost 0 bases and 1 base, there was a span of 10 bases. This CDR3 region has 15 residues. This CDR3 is CASSVGGDTQETQYF. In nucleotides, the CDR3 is TGTGCCAGCAGCGTAGGAGGGGACACCCAAGAGACCCAGTACTTC. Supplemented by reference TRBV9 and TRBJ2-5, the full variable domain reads DSGVTQTPKHLITATGQRVTLRCSPRSGDLSVYWYQQSLDQGLQFLIQYYNGEERAKGNILERFSAQQFPDLHSELNLSSLELGDSALYFCASSVGGDTQETQYFGPGTRLLVL.

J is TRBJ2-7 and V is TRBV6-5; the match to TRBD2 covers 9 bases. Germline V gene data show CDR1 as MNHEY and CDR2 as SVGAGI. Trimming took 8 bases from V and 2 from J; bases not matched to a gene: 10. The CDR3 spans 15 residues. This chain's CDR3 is CASGNSGSLTYEQYF. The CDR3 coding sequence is TGTGCCAGCGGGAATAGCGGGAGCCTAACCTACGAGCAGTACTTC.

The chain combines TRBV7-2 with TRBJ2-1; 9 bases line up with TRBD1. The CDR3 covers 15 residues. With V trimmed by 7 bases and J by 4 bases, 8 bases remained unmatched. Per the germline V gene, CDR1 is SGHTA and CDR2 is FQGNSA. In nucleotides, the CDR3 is TGTGCCAGCACTTCGACAGGGGGAGAATACAATGAGCAGTTCTTC. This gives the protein CASTSTGGEYNEQFF.

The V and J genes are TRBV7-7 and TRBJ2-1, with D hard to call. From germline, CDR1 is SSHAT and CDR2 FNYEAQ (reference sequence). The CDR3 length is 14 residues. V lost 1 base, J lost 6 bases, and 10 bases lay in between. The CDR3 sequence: CASSLEASANEQFF. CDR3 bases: TGTGCCAGCAGCTTAGAGGCCTCGGCCAATGAGCAGTTCTTC.

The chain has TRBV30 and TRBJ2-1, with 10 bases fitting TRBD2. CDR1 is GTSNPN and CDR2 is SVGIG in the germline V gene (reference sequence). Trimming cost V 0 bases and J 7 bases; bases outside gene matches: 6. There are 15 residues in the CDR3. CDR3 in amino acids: CAWSVSSGSQNEQFF. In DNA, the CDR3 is TGTGCCTGGAGTGTATCTAGCGGGAGTCAAAATGAGCAGTTCTTC.

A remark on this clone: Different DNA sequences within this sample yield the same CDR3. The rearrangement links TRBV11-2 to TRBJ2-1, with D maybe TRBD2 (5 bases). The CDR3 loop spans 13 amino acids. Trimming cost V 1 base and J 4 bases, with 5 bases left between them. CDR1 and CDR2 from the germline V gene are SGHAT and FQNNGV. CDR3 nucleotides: TGTGCCAGCAGCTTAGGAGGGTACAATGAGCAGTTCTTC. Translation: CASSLGGYNEQFF.

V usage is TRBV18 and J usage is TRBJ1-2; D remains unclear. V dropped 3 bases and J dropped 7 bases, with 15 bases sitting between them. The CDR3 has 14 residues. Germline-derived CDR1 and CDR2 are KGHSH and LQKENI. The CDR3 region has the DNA TGTGCCAGCTCACCCGGCACGGGCCACTTTGGCTACACCTTC. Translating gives CASSPGTGHFGYTF.

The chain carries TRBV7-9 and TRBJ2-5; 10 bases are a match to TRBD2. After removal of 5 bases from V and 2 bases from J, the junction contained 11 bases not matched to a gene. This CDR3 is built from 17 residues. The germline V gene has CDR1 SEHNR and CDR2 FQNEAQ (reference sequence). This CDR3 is CASSNSASGRFQETQYF. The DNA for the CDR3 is TGTGCCAGCAGCAATTCCGCTAGCGGGAGATTTCAAGAGACCCAGTACTTC.